The T cell receptor beta chain described here comes from a study of blood T cell repertoires in COVID-19. Using immunoSEQ multiplex PCR, the repertoire was profiled, and TCRdb retains in-frame clones only, with some absent. The table lists approximately 470,000 clones, 70% to 90% of them singletons, with roughly 3.1% in the top ten. The CDR3 sequence is 16 residues long. Trimming at V came to 6 bases and at J to 2 bases, leaving 8 bases not matched to a gene. Germline-derived CDR1 and CDR2 are KGHSH and LQKENI. The receptor comes from a human donor in a cohort sampled during active COVID-19. The genes are TRBV18 and TRBJ2-4, with 9 bases identical to TRBD1. Material: peripheral blood. CDR3 bases: TGTGCCAGCTCTGGGGACAGGGAAAACTCCAAAAACATTCAGTACTTC. Amino acid sequence: CASSGDRENSKNIQYF.